This T cell receptor (beta chain) is from a study of breast tumors, draining lymph nodes, adjacent tissues. Points from the study as a whole: Compared with lymph nodes, tumors were less diverse; compared with nontumor tissue, more.

Axillary draining lymph nodes of breast cancer patients supplied the node samples. The V gene's germline CDR1 is MNHEY and CDR2 SVGAGI. The CDR3 contains 15 residues. TCRdb passed the multiplex PCR reads through MiXCR, listing each CDR3 protein once. The table includes fewer than 300,000 distinct CDR3 sequences, about 32% detected once. As regards this clonotype: Its antigen is not identified. At one of its ends the junction is not consistent with the germline gene, which may arise from a read error.

This receptor was obtained from a female donor with breast cancer. Some clones in this sample may be carry-over from other donors' samples. Input material: axillary lymph node tissue. The chain combines TRBV6-5 with TRBJ2-7; 7 bases map to TRBD2. The CDR3 coding sequence is TGTGCCAGCAGTCACTCAGGCGGGAGCTCCTACGAGCAGTACTTC. This encodes CASSHSGGSSYEQYF.